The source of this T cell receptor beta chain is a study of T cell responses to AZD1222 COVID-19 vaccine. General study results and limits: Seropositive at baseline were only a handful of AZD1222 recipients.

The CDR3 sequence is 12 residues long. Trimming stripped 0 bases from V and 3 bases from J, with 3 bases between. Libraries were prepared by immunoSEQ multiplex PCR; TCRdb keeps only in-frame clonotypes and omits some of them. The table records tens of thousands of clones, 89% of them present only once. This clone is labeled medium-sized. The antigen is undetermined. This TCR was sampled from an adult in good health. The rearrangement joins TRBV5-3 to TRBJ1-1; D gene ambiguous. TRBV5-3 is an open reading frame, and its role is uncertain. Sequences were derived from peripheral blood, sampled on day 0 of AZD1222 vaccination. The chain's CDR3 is CARSLGDTEAFF. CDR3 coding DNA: TGTGCCAGAAGCTTGGGGGACACTGAAGCTTTCTTT.